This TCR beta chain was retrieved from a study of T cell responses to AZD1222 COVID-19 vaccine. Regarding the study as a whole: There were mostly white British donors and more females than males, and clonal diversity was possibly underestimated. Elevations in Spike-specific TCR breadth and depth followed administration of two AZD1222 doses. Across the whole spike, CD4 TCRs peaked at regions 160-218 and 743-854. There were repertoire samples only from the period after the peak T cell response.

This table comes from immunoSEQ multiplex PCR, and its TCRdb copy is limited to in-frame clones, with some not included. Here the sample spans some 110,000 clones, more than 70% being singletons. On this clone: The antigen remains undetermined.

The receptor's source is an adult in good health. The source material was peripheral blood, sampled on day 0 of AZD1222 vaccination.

CDR3 sequence reads: CASSSSGGTYEQYF. Here the CDR3 DNA reads TGTGCCAGCAGTTCCTCAGGGGGTACCTACGAGCAGTACTTC. This rearrangement joins TRBV28 to TRBJ2-7, with 7 positions matching TRBD1. The CDR3 runs 14 residues. Germline V gene lookup returns CDR1 MDHEN and CDR2 SYDVKM. Trimming removed 4 bases from V and 2 bases from J; junction bases left unmatched: 5.